This T cell receptor (beta chain) was captured by sequencing in a study of CD8+CD57+ T cells in acquired aplastic anemia. Study in general: Sorted CD4+ and CD8+ cells gave a mean 3.2 ug DNA, range 0.2 to 27.4 ug.

This clonotype was recorded at least ten times. Its antigen is undetermined. Overall study findings and caveats: Patients and controls were found to share twenty-nine CD8+ CDR3 sequences.

Unmatched junction bases numbered 6, after V lost 3 bases and J lost 10 bases. From germline, CDR1 is MRHNA and CDR2 SNTAGT. The CDR3 contains 15 residues. Genomic DNA acted as the template from which TCR beta VDJ combination and CDR3 sequence profiling were carried out. TCRdb fed the reads into MiXCR, producing one record per CDR3 protein. The table has 150,000 to 200,000 distinct CDR3 sequences, less than 60% seen once. All sequencing subjects had displayed CD8+CD57+ cell expansion on flow cytometry. The origin of this receptor is a human donor with aplastic anemia. The sample taken for sequencing was sorted CD4+, CD8+, or CD8+CD57+ T cells (not recorded which) from PBMCs. V and J are TRBV6-4 and TRBJ1-6; 10 bases line up with TRBD1. The CDR3 loop is CASSEGQGTRSPLHF. The CDR3 DNA reads as TGTGCCAGCAGTGAGGGACAGGGGACAAGGTCACCCCTCCACTTT.